Below are 13 T cell receptor beta chains sequenced from a single sample in a study of T-cell memory formation after mild COVID-19. TCRdb recomputed calls from the 5' RACE reads with MiXCR, one row per CDR3 protein. The sample has approximately 260,000 distinct CDR3 sequences, under 20% seen once. Material: PBMCs or a T cell subset sorted from them (not recorded which). These receptors originate from a man aged 18 to 29 who had mild COVID-19 (a few samples of this study predate the infection). Cell type and time point are not known.

V and J are TRBV7-3 and TRBJ2-3; D perhaps matches TRBD2 (6 bases). V was clipped by 1 base and J by 10 bases, with 12 bases between them. Germline lookup yields CDR1 SGHTA and CDR2 FQGTGA. CDR3 size: 13 residues. The CDR3 sequence: CASSLSGVQAQYF. The CDR3 DNA is TGTGCCAGCAGCTTAAGCGGGGTTCAAGCGCAGTATTTT.

J is TRBJ1-2 and V is TRBV29-1; TRBD1 matches at 7 bases. Germline CDR1 SQVTM, CDR2 ANQGSEA. The V gene end was trimmed by 4 bases and the J gene end by 0 bases; junction bases not matched to a gene: 8. This CDR3 is 15 amino acids long. CDR3 nucleotide sequence: TGCAGCGTTGGGGAGGCGACAGGGACTAACTATGGCTACACCTTC. Protein sequence: CSVGEATGTNYGYTF.

V gene TRBV20-1 combines with J gene TRBJ2-2; 9 nucleotides match TRBD1. With 5 bases clipped from V and 5 bases from J, the junction kept 9 bases outside the gene matches. This CDR3 comprises 15 residues. Germline lookup yields CDR1 DFQATT and CDR2 SNEGSKA (reference sequence). The CDR3 here is CSALYRGQGTGELFF. The CDR3 DNA reads TGCAGTGCTTTATACAGGGGACAGGGAACCGGGGAGCTGTTTTTT.

This clonotype was seen ten or more times. CDR3 sequence reads: CASSYRADQPQHF. In DNA form, the CDR3 reads TGTGCCAGCAGTTACCGGGCCGATCAGCCCCAGCATTTT. The V gene is TRBV6-5, the J gene TRBJ1-5; D remains ambiguous. CDR1 and CDR2 (germline): MNHEY, SVGAGI. Trimming removed 2 bases at V and 5 bases at J, with 7 bases between. CDR3 length equals 13 residues.

The chain joins TRBV5-1 to TRBJ1-2; perhaps TRBD1 as D (5 bases). Deletions cut 0 bases from V and 5 bases from J, with 17 bases between. The CDR3 totals 16 residues. From germline, CDR1 is SGHRS and CDR2 YFSETQ. CDR3 DNA: TGCGCCAGCAGCTTGGGCAGTCAGGGAGCGATTTATGGCTACACCTTC. Translation gives CASSLGSQGAIYGYTF.

The gene calls are TRBV29-1 and TRBJ2-5; 10 nucleotides align to TRBD2. The CDR3 is 15 residues long. From germline, CDR1 is SQVTM and CDR2 ANQGSEA. Unmatched junction bases numbered 9, after V lost 3 bases and J lost 5 bases. The CDR3 reads CSVDTSSGGQETQYF. CDR3 in DNA: TGCAGCGTTGATACCTCTAGCGGGGGCCAGGAGACCCAGTACTTC.

This clonotype has just a few counts. The chain carries TRBV6-2 or TRBV6-3 and TRBJ2-1; a possible D gene is TRBD1 (5 bases). Between the trimmed V and J ends, which lost 4 bases and 10 bases, there was a span of 11 bases. The germline gives CDR1 MNHEY, CDR2 SVGEGT. The CDR3 covers 12 residues. The CDR3 DNA is TGTGCCAGCAGTTTCAGGGTGCCCGAGCAGTTCTTC. It specifies CASSFRVPEQFF.

The chain joins TRBV30 to TRBJ1-2, with 7 positions matching TRBD1. Germline V gene sequence: CDR1 GTSNPN, CDR2 SVGIG (reference sequence). Unmatched junction bases numbered 7, after V lost 5 bases and J lost 4 bases. The CDR3 extends over 13 amino acids. CDR3 nucleotide sequence: TGTGCCTGGGCAGACAGGGAGTTCTATGGCTACACCTTC. The encoded protein is CAWADREFYGYTF.

This sequence joins TRBV7-9 and TRBJ1-2; possible D gene TRBD1, 5 bases. Germline CDR1 reads SEHNR; CDR2 reads FQNEAQ (reference sequence). CDR3 length: 13 residues. V lost 1 base to trimming and J lost 8 bases, with 11 bases between them. In DNA form, the CDR3 reads TGTGCCAGCAGCTTAGGGGCAGGGAGCGGCTACACCTTC. As protein: CASSLGAGSGYTF.

This clonotype was found a few times. V usage is TRBV29-1 and J usage is TRBJ1-1, with D unclear. V lost 1 base to trimming and J lost 1 base, with 13 bases between them. Per germline, CDR1 SQVTM and CDR2 ANQGSEA. This CDR3 is built from 15 residues. The CDR3 DNA reads TGCAGCGTTGAAGGGGCTTCACGGGGGAACACTGAAGCTTTCTTT. It specifies CSVEGASRGNTEAFF.

The chain carries TRBV7-2 and TRBJ2-3, with a tentative D call TRBD2 (5 bases). The ends were cut back, 1 base at V and 4 bases at J, with 12 bases in the middle. Germline CDR1 is SGHTA and CDR2 is FQGNSA. The CDR3 contains 15 residues. The CDR3 protein is CASSLGGLASDTQYF. The CDR3 nucleotides are TGTGCCAGCAGCTTAGGCGGGCTAGCATCAGATACGCAGTATTTT.

This clonotype was seen only a few times. This chain joins TRBV7-9 and TRBJ2-5; TRBD1 agrees at 10 bases. V shed 6 bases, J shed 3 bases, and the junction held 7 bases outside the gene matches. This CDR3 comprises 15 residues. Germline CDR1 and CDR2: SEHNR and FQNEAQ (reference sequence). The DNA for the CDR3 is TGTGCCAGCAGTTTGACAGGGGGCTGGGAAGAGACCCAGTACTTC. Translated, it gives CASSLTGGWEETQYF.

This clonotype has just a few counts. The chain couples TRBV5-1 to TRBJ1-1; 10 bases agree with TRBD1. The CDR3 length is 15 residues. V was pared by 4 bases and J by 5 bases, with 8 bases of the junction left unmatched. Per germline, CDR1 SGHRS and CDR2 YFSETQ. This CDR3 is CASSPRQGARTEAFF. The DNA of the CDR3 is TGCGCCAGCAGCCCGCGACAGGGGGCACGAACTGAAGCTTTCTTT.